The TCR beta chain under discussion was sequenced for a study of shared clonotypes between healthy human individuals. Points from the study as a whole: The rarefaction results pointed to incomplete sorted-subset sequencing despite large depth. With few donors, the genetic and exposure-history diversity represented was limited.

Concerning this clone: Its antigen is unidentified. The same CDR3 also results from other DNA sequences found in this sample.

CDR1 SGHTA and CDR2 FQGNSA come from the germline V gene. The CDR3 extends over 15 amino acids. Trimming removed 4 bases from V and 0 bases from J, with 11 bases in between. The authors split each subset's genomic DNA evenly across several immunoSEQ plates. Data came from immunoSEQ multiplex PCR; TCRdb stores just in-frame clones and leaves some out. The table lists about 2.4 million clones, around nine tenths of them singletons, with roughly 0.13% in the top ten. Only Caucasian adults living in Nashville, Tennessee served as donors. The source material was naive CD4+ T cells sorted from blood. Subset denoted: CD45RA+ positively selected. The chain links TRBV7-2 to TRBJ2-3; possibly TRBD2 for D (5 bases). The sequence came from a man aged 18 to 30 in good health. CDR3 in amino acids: CASSSPGSSTDTQYF. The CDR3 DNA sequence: TGTGCCAGCAGCTCACCGGGGAGTAGCACAGATACGCAGTATTTT.